What follows is one TCR beta chain and its context. Its specificity is not known. V trimming: 5 bases; J trimming: 0 bases; junction bases outside the gene matches: 5. Germline V gene sequence: CDR1 SSHAT, CDR2 FNYEAQ (reference sequence). This CDR3 is 17 amino acids long. Assay used: immunoSEQ multiplex PCR; TCRdb lists only in-frame clones, some missing. The data contain 55,000 to 65,000 clones, roughly 85% of them singletons. The record originates from a study of memory CD4+ T cells and cytomegalovirus serostatus. Overall study context: Donors were healthy Belgian adults, 10 or so CMV seropositive and 24 seronegative.

Study-wide results and limits: Suggested: most of the CMV-linked TCR signature lies in CD4+ memory cells. Each of approximately 73 CMV-associated TCRbeta sequences occurred in one to five individuals.

Single viable CD3+CD4+CD8-CD45RO+ cells were sorted as the memory CD4+ T cells. Serostatus was set by detecting CMV pp150, pp28, p38, p52 IgG. The sequence was collected from an adult in good health and CMV-seronegative. Some clones in this sample may be carry-over from other donors' samples. What was sequenced was memory CD4+ T cells from blood. V usage is TRBV7-7 and J usage is TRBJ2-2, with TRBD2 matching 11 bases. The CDR3 here is CASSPRLAGPNTGELFF. The CDR3 nucleotides are TGTGCCAGCAGCCCCCGACTAGCGGGACCGAACACCGGGGAGCTGTTTTTT.